A selection of T cell receptor beta chains follows, all from one sample in a study of blood T cell repertoires in COVID-19. The data were produced by immunoSEQ multiplex PCR, yet TCRdb's version contains in-frame clones alone and is incomplete. Among tens of thousands of clones listed, over 65% were seen once. The sequenced material came from peripheral blood. The receptor source for this set is a woman aged 70 to 79 with acute or convalescent COVID-19. The CDR3 runs from the conserved cysteine through the conserved F or W. Each record gives: J gene, D gene, V gene, clone size, CDR3 DNA, CDR3 protein. A D gene is named only where the DNA matches it firmly. For some rows the clone size is stated as once, few or many, or as a class when expanded; others skip it.

j_call: TRBJ2-2
d_call: TRBD1
v_call: TRBV6-5
clone_size: NA
cdr3_nt: TGTGCCAGCAGTTACCGGACAGGGTCGAACACCGGGGAGCTGTTTTTT
cdr3_aa: CASSYRTGSNTGELFF

j_call: TRBJ2-1
d_call: TRBD2
v_call: TRBV5-1
clone_size: NA
cdr3_nt: TGCGCCAGCAGCTTGGGACTAGCGGGAGGAAGAAGGCTGGGTGAGCAGTTCTTC
cdr3_aa: CASSLGLAGGRRLGEQFF

j_call: TRBJ1-4
d_call: NA
v_call: TRBV6-5
clone_size: NA
cdr3_nt: TGTGCCAGCTCTGAATATAGACAGCTTAATGAAAAACTGTTTTTT
cdr3_aa: CASSEYRQLNEKLFF

j_call: TRBJ2-1
d_call: NA
v_call: TRBV19
clone_size: NA
cdr3_nt: TGTGCCAGTAGCCCAAGGACAGTTTACAATGAGCAGTTCTTC
cdr3_aa: CASSPRTVYNEQFF

j_call: TRBJ2-7
d_call: NA
v_call: TRBV28
clone_size: NA
cdr3_nt: TGTGCCAGCAGTTTTTTCGCCTACGAGCAGTACTTC
cdr3_aa: CASSFFAYEQYF

j_call: TRBJ2-7
d_call: TRBD2
v_call: TRBV13
clone_size: NA
cdr3_nt: TGTGCCAGCAGCGGCCCTAGCGGGAACTACTACGAGCAGTACTTC
cdr3_aa: CASSGPSGNYYEQYF

j_call: TRBJ1-5
d_call: TRBD1
v_call: TRBV10-3
clone_size: NA
cdr3_nt: TGTGCCATCAGTGAGGGACAGGGGGCGGACCAGCCCCAGCATTTT
cdr3_aa: CAISEGQGADQPQHF

j_call: TRBJ1-5
d_call: NA
v_call: TRBV19
clone_size: NA
cdr3_nt: TGTGCCAGTGAATATGGAGGGGCGGGCCAGCATTTT
cdr3_aa: CASEYGGAGQHF

j_call: TRBJ2-7
d_call: TRBD1
v_call: TRBV5-6
clone_size: few
cdr3_nt: TGTGCCAGCAGCCCGACAGGGTCCTACGAGCAGTACTTC
cdr3_aa: CASSPTGSYEQYF

j_call: TRBJ2-6
d_call: NA
v_call: TRBV25-1
clone_size: NA
cdr3_nt: TGTGCCAGCAGGGAGTCCGGGGCCAACGTCCTGACTTTC
cdr3_aa: CASRESGANVLTF

j_call: TRBJ1-2
d_call: NA
v_call: TRBV19
clone_size: few
cdr3_nt: TGTGCCAGTAGTAGGTCAGGCAAGGGGGTTAACTATGGCTACACCTTC
cdr3_aa: CASSRSGKGVNYGYTF

j_call: TRBJ1-1
d_call: TRBD1
v_call: TRBV14
clone_size: few
cdr3_nt: TGTGCCAGCAGCCATGACAGGGCGTACGCTTTCTTT
cdr3_aa: CASSHDRAYAFF

j_call: TRBJ1-3
d_call: NA
v_call: TRBV6-1
clone_size: NA
cdr3_nt: TGTGCCAGCAGTGAGAGCCCTGGAAACACCATATATTTT
cdr3_aa: CASSESPGNTIYF

j_call: TRBJ1-4
d_call: TRBD1
v_call: TRBV30
clone_size: NA
cdr3_nt: TGTGCCTGGAAGGGACAGGGGAATGAAAAACTGTTTTTT
cdr3_aa: CAWKGQGNEKLFF

j_call: TRBJ2-3
d_call: TRBD2
v_call: TRBV7-2
clone_size: NA
cdr3_nt: TGTGCCAGCAGCTGGACCACTAGCGGCACAGATACGCAGTATTTT
cdr3_aa: CASSWTTSGTDTQYF

j_call: TRBJ1-1
d_call: NA
v_call: TRBV5-1
clone_size: NA
cdr3_nt: TGCGCCAGCAGCTCCGCAGGGAAGTGGTTGAACACTGAAGCTTTCTTT
cdr3_aa: CASSSAGKWLNTEAFF

j_call: TRBJ1-2
d_call: NA
v_call: TRBV11-2
clone_size: few
cdr3_nt: TGTGCCAGCAGCCTACAGGGATTCTATGGCTACACCTTC
cdr3_aa: CASSLQGFYGYTF

j_call: TRBJ1-1
d_call: TRBD1
v_call: TRBV5-6
clone_size: NA
cdr3_nt: TGTGCCAGCAGCGATAACAGGGGACGAGCTTTCTTT
cdr3_aa: CASSDNRGRAFF

j_call: TRBJ2-7
d_call: NA
v_call: TRBV2
clone_size: NA
cdr3_nt: TGTGCCAGCAGTCTACTAGTCGTCGGTCTCGTTGGGGACGAGCAGTACTTC
cdr3_aa: CASSLLVVGLVGDEQYF

j_call: TRBJ1-1
d_call: TRBD1
v_call: TRBV20-1
clone_size: few
cdr3_nt: TGCAGTGCCCGAGGACAGGGCAGAGCTTTCTTT
cdr3_aa: CSARGQGRAFF

j_call: TRBJ2-5
d_call: TRBD2
v_call: TRBV15
clone_size: NA
cdr3_nt: TGTGCCACCAGCGCCCCCCCGGGACTATTCAAAGAGACCCAGTACTTC
cdr3_aa: CATSAPPGLFKETQYF

j_call: TRBJ2-5
d_call: TRBD2
v_call: TRBV19
clone_size: NA
cdr3_nt: TGTGCCAGTAGTATCGCGGGAGTCCAAGAGACCCAGTACTTC
cdr3_aa: CASSIAGVQETQYF

j_call: TRBJ1-5
d_call: NA
v_call: TRBV7-9
clone_size: NA
cdr3_nt: TGTGCCAGCAGCTTATGGCAGGGCACCAATCAGCCCCAGCATTTT
cdr3_aa: CASSLWQGTNQPQHF

j_call: TRBJ2-7
d_call: TRBD2
v_call: TRBV18
clone_size: NA
cdr3_nt: TGTGCCAGCTCACCAGGGGGGGGCTACGAGCAGTACTTC
cdr3_aa: CASSPGGGYEQYF

j_call: TRBJ1-1
d_call: NA
v_call: TRBV4-2
clone_size: NA
cdr3_nt: TGTGCCAGCAGCCAAGAGAGCGACACTGAAGCTTTCTTT
cdr3_aa: CASSQESDTEAFF

j_call: TRBJ1-2
d_call: NA
v_call: TRBV4-1
clone_size: NA
cdr3_nt: TGCGCCAGCAGCCAAGAGAGAAGCTATGGCTACACCTTC
cdr3_aa: CASSQERSYGYTF

j_call: TRBJ1-2
d_call: NA
v_call: TRBV9
clone_size: NA
cdr3_nt: TGTGCCAGCAGCGTGATCACCGCTGCGGATGGCTACACCTTC
cdr3_aa: CASSVITAADGYTF

j_call: TRBJ2-7
d_call: TRBD2
v_call: TRBV19
clone_size: NA
cdr3_nt: TGTGCCAGTAGTAAGGGACTAGCGGGATCCTACGAGCAGTACTTC
cdr3_aa: CASSKGLAGSYEQYF

j_call: TRBJ1-2
d_call: NA
v_call: TRBV3-1/TRBV3-2
clone_size: NA
cdr3_nt: TGTGCCAGCAGCCAAGCTCAGGTTAACTATGGCTACACCTTC
cdr3_aa: CASSQAQVNYGYTF

j_call: TRBJ1-2
d_call: NA
v_call: TRBV5-4
clone_size: NA
cdr3_nt: TGTGCCAGCAGCTTGGGTCCACGGGGCTATGGCTACACCTTC
cdr3_aa: CASSLGPRGYGYTF

j_call: TRBJ1-5
d_call: TRBD1
v_call: TRBV7-9
clone_size: once
cdr3_nt: TGTGCCAGCAGCTTAGAAGGGGGCGAACAGCCCCAGCATTTT
cdr3_aa: CASSLEGGEQPQHF

j_call: TRBJ1-5
d_call: NA
v_call: TRBV3-1/TRBV3-2
clone_size: NA
cdr3_nt: TGTGCCAGCAGCCAAGTGCCAGGCCAGATTCTCAATCAGCCCCAGCATTTT
cdr3_aa: CASSQVPGQILNQPQHF

j_call: TRBJ2-7
d_call: NA
v_call: TRBV28
clone_size: NA
cdr3_nt: TGTGCCAGCAGTGCCGGGGTCTACGAGCAGTACTTC
cdr3_aa: CASSAGVYEQYF

j_call: TRBJ2-3
d_call: TRBD2
v_call: TRBV2
clone_size: NA
cdr3_nt: TGTGCCAGCAGCGGACTAGCGGGTGGTAGCACAGATACGCAGTATTTT
cdr3_aa: CASSGLAGGSTDTQYF

j_call: TRBJ1-1
d_call: TRBD1
v_call: TRBV4-1
clone_size: NA
cdr3_nt: TGCGCCAGCAGCCAAGGCGGGAACAGGGGGCCGAACACTGAAGCTTTCTTT
cdr3_aa: CASSQGGNRGPNTEAFF

j_call: TRBJ2-1
d_call: NA
v_call: TRBV30
clone_size: NA
cdr3_nt: TGTGCCTGGAGTGTACGAGGCGTCGATGAGCAGTTCTTC
cdr3_aa: CAWSVRGVDEQFF

j_call: TRBJ1-1
d_call: NA
v_call: TRBV19
clone_size: NA
cdr3_nt: TGTGCCAGTAGTGCGAAATGGAACACTGAAGCTTTCTTT
cdr3_aa: CASSAKWNTEAFF

j_call: TRBJ2-7
d_call: TRBD1
v_call: TRBV28
clone_size: once
cdr3_nt: TGTGCCAGCAGCTCCCGCGGACAGGGGCTTTTCTACGAGCAGTACTTC
cdr3_aa: CASSSRGQGLFYEQYF

j_call: TRBJ2-7
d_call: TRBD1
v_call: TRBV24-1
clone_size: once
cdr3_nt: TGTGCCACCAGTGATCCCGGGACAGGTCTCTACGAGCAGTACTTC
cdr3_aa: CATSDPGTGLYEQYF

j_call: TRBJ2-3
d_call: NA
v_call: TRBV29-1
clone_size: NA
cdr3_nt: TGCAGCGTTAGGAGGGATACGCAGTATTTT
cdr3_aa: CSVRRDTQYF

j_call: TRBJ1-1
d_call: NA
v_call: TRBV28
clone_size: NA
cdr3_nt: TGTGCCAGCAGTTGGGGGGGGGTAATAAAGAACACTGAAGCTTTCTTT
cdr3_aa: CASSWGGVIKNTEAFF

j_call: TRBJ1-1
d_call: NA
v_call: TRBV6-2/TRBV6-3
clone_size: NA
cdr3_nt: TGTGCCAGCAGTTACCGGGGGAACACTGAAGCTTTCTTT
cdr3_aa: CASSYRGNTEAFF

j_call: TRBJ2-7
d_call: TRBD1
v_call: TRBV7-8
clone_size: NA
cdr3_nt: TGTGCCAGCAGCGTCCAGGGGGCGGACGAGCAGTACTTC
cdr3_aa: CASSVQGADEQYF

j_call: TRBJ2-7
d_call: TRBD2
v_call: TRBV27
clone_size: NA
cdr3_nt: TGTGCCAGCAGTCTACGGACTAGCGGGAGGTCTTTTACCTACGAGCAGTACTTC
cdr3_aa: CASSLRTSGRSFTYEQYF

j_call: TRBJ1-1
d_call: TRBD1
v_call: TRBV6-1
clone_size: NA
cdr3_nt: TGTGCCAGCAGTGGACAGGGGGCGAGAAGGGGAACTGAAGCTTTCTTT
cdr3_aa: CASSGQGARRGTEAFF

j_call: TRBJ1-2
d_call: NA
v_call: TRBV27
clone_size: NA
cdr3_nt: TGTGCCAGCAGTCCCCGCAGGTCAGGTGGCTACACCTTC
cdr3_aa: CASSPRRSGGYTF

j_call: TRBJ1-6
d_call: TRBD1
v_call: TRBV19
clone_size: NA
cdr3_nt: TGTGCCAGTAGTACGGGGACAGGGGGCGAGTCACCCCTCCACTTT
cdr3_aa: CASSTGTGGESPLHF

j_call: TRBJ1-4
d_call: NA
v_call: TRBV6-5
clone_size: NA
cdr3_nt: TGTGCCAGCAGTTACGGGGGGACTAATGAAAAACTGTTTTTT
cdr3_aa: CASSYGGTNEKLFF

j_call: TRBJ2-4
d_call: NA
v_call: TRBV5-4
clone_size: NA
cdr3_nt: TGTGCCAGCAGCTTCGGACAGTTAGCCAAAAACATTCAGTACTTC
cdr3_aa: CASSFGQLAKNIQYF

j_call: TRBJ2-7
d_call: TRBD2
v_call: TRBV5-1
clone_size: NA
cdr3_nt: TGCGCCAGCAGCCCCCGGGAGGGGCGAGTGGGTGAGCAGTACTTC
cdr3_aa: CASSPREGRVGEQYF

j_call: TRBJ2-7
d_call: TRBD1
v_call: TRBV28
clone_size: once
cdr3_nt: TGTGCCAGCAGGGACGGGACAGGGGGCATCTACGAGCAGTACTTC
cdr3_aa: CASRDGTGGIYEQYF

j_call: TRBJ2-1
d_call: TRBD1
v_call: TRBV5-8
clone_size: NA
cdr3_nt: TGTGCCAGCAGCTTCGACACGGGACAGGGGGCCGATGAGCAGTTCTTC
cdr3_aa: CASSFDTGQGADEQFF

j_call: TRBJ2-7
d_call: NA
v_call: TRBV7-9
clone_size: NA
cdr3_nt: TGTGCCAGCAGCTTAGCTGGGCAGGGGCAAAGGTACGAGCAGTACTTC
cdr3_aa: CASSLAGQGQRYEQYF

j_call: TRBJ2-7
d_call: NA
v_call: TRBV3-1/TRBV3-2
clone_size: few
cdr3_nt: TGTGCCAGCAGCCAAGTTTCCCTCTACGAGCAGTACTTC
cdr3_aa: CASSQVSLYEQYF

j_call: TRBJ1-5
d_call: NA
v_call: TRBV3-1/TRBV3-2
clone_size: NA
cdr3_nt: TGTGCCAGCAGCCAAGATCGGGGGGGTGCCAATCAGCCCCAGCATTTT
cdr3_aa: CASSQDRGGANQPQHF

j_call: TRBJ2-7
d_call: TRBD1
v_call: TRBV5-6
clone_size: few
cdr3_nt: TGTGCCAGCAGGTACGGACAGGCCTACGAGCAGTACTTC
cdr3_aa: CASRYGQAYEQYF

j_call: TRBJ1-6
d_call: TRBD1
v_call: TRBV5-1
clone_size: NA
cdr3_nt: TGCGCCAGCAGATCCACCGGGACAGGGCCCTATAATTCACCCCTCCACTTT
cdr3_aa: CASRSTGTGPYNSPLHF

j_call: TRBJ1-5
d_call: TRBD1
v_call: TRBV19
clone_size: NA
cdr3_nt: TGTGCCAGTGAAGGGGGCTTAAGCAATCAGCCCCAGCATTTT
cdr3_aa: CASEGGLSNQPQHF

j_call: TRBJ2-3
d_call: NA
v_call: TRBV5-4
clone_size: NA
cdr3_nt: TGTGCCAGCAGCTTGGAGCAGGGTGGGGATACGCAGTATTTT
cdr3_aa: CASSLEQGGDTQYF